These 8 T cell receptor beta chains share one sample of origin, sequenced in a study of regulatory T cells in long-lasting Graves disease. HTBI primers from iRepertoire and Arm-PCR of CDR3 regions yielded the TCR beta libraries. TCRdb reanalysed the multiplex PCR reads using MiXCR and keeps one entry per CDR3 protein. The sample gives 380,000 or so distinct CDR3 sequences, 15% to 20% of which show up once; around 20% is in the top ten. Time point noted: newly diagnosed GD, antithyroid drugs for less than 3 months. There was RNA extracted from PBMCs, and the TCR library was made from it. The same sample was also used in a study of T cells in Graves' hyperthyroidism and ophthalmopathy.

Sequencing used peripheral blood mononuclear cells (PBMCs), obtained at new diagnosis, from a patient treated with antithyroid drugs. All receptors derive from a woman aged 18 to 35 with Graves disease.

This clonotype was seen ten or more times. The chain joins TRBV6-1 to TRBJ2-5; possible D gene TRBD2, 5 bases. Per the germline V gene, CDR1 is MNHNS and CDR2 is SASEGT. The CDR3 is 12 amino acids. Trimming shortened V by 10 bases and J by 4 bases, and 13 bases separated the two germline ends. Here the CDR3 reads CATGLSRETQYF. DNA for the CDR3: TGTGCCACGGGATTAAGCAGAGAGACCCAGTACTTC.

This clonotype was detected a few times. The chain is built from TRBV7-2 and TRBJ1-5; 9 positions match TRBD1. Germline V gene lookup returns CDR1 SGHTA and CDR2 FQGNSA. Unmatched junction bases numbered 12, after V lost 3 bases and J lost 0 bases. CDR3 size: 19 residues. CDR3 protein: CASSFTPGQGLFSNQPQHF. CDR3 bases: TGTGCCAGCAGCTTCACACCGGGACAGGGTTTATTTAGCAATCAGCCCCAGCATTTT.

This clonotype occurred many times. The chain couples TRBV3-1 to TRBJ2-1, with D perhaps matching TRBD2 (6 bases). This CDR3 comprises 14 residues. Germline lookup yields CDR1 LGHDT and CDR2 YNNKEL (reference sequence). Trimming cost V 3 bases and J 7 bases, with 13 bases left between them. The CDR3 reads CASSQAGQWNEQFF. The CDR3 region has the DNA TGTGCCAGCAGCCAGGCGGGGCAATGGAATGAGCAGTTCTTC.

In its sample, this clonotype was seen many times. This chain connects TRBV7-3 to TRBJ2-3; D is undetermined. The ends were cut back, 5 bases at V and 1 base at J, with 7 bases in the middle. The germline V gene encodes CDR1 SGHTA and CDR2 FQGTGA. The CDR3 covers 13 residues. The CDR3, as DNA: TGTGCCAGCAGCCGCTCGGGCACAGATACGCAGTATTTT. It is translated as CASSRSGTDTQYF.

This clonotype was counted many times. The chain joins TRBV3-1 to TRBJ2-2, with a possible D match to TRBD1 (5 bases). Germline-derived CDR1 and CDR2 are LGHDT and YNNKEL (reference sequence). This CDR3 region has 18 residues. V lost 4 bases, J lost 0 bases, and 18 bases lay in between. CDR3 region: CASSRLGKGPTNTGELFF. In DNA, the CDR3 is TGTGCCAGCAGCCGACTGGGAAAGGGGCCTACGAACACCGGGGAGCTGTTTTTT.

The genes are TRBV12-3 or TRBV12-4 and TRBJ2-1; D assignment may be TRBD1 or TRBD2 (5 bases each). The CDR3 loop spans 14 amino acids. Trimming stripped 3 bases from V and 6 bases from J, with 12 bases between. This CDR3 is CASSLGTPPNEQFF. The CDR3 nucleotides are TGTGCCAGCAGTTTGGGGACGCCACCCAATGAGCAGTTCTTC.

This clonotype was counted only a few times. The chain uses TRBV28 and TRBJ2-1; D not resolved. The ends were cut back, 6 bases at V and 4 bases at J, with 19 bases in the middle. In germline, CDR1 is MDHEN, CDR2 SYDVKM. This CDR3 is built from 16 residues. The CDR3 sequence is CASSSRAGVYYNEQFF. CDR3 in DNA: TGTGCCAGCAGCAGCCGAGCAGGAGTCTATTACAATGAGCAGTTCTTC. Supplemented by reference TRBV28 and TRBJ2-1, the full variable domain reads DVKVTQSSRYLVKRTGEKVFLECVQDMDHENMFWYRQDPGLGLRLIYFSYDVKMKEKGDIPEGYSVSREKKERFSLILESASTNQTSMYLCASSSRAGVYYNEQFFGPGTRLTVL.

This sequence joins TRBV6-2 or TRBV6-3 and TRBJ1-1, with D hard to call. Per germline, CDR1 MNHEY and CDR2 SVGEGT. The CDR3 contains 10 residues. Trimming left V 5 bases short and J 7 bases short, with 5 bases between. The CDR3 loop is CASSDFEAFF. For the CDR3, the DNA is TGTGCCAGCAGTGATTTTGAAGCTTTCTTT.